A selection of T cell receptor beta chains follows, all from one sample in a study of OX40 agonist ivuxolimab in advanced cancers. Method: immunoSEQ multiplex PCR; TCRdb's copy keeps in-frame clones and lacks some. The sample has under 8,500 clones; 70% to 80% are singletons. Sequencing used CD4+ or CD8+ T cells sorted from blood, obtained in a trial of the OX40 agonist ivuxolimab. These receptors all stem from an adult with an advanced solid tumor such as melanoma, head and neck, liver or kidney cancer. CDR3s include the opening cysteine and the closing phenylalanine or tryptophan. D genes are given only for firm matches. Expanded clones get a size class; other rows say once, few or many, or leave the size out.

j_call | d_call | v_call | clone_size | cdr3_aa | cdr3_nt
TRBJ2-5 | TRBD1 | TRBV30 | medium-sized | CAWSGDRESEETQYF | TGTGCCTGGAGTGGGGACAGGGAATCGGAAGAGACCCAGTACTTC
TRBJ2-1 | TRBD2 | TRBV29-1 | medium-sized | CSTSSGNNEQFF | TGCAGCACCTCTAGCGGCAACAATGAGCAGTTCTTC
TRBJ2-7 | TRBD1 | TRBV6-5 | medium-sized | CASSWTAGTGIHEQYF | TGTGCCAGCAGTTGGACCGCCGGGACAGGGATCCACGAGCAGTACTTC
TRBJ2-4 | NA | TRBV5-6 | NA | CASSLEGYLAKNIQYF | TGTGCCAGCAGCTTGGAGGGCTATCTAGCCAAAAACATTCAGTACTTC
TRBJ1-2 | NA | TRBV2 | once | CASSEDDRKGGYTF | TGTGCCAGCAGTGAAGATGACAGGAAGGGTGGCTACACCTTC
TRBJ2-5 | NA | TRBV15 | NA | CATSSDSGGLQETQYF | TGTGCCACCAGCAGCGATTCGGGGGGCCTACAAGAGACCCAGTACTTC
TRBJ2-7 | TRBD1 | TRBV7-9 | NA | CASSFDSHDRAPYEQYF | TGTGCCAGCAGCTTCGACTCCCACGACAGGGCCCCCTACGAGCAGTACTTC
TRBJ1-1 | NA | TRBV7-2 | NA | CASSGSGTVNTEAFF | TGTGCCAGCAGCGGCTCCGGGACGGTGAACACTGAAGCTTTCTTT
TRBJ2-2 | NA | TRBV5-1 | NA | CASSLYQGTGELFF | TGCGCCAGCAGCTTGTATCAGGGCACCGGGGAGCTGTTTTTT
TRBJ1-1 | NA | TRBV19 | NA | CASSVQGFTEAFF | TGTGCCAGTAGCGTACAGGGTTTCACTGAAGCTTTCTTT
TRBJ1-4 | NA | TRBV4-1 | once | CASSQATGTLGEKLFF | TGCGCCAGCAGCCAAGCTACCGGGACACTGGGGGAAAAACTGTTTTTT
TRBJ1-5 | NA | TRBV2 | NA | CASSEGVIRVDQPQHF | TGTGCCAGCAGTGAAGGGGTGATCAGGGTGGATCAGCCCCAGCATTTT
TRBJ2-4 | NA | TRBV4-3 | once | CASSQVGGKNIQYF | TGCGCCAGCAGCCAAGTTGGGGGCAAAAACATTCAGTACTTC
TRBJ1-3 | NA | TRBV6-5 | NA | CASSYSGQGNTIYF | TGTGCCAGCAGTTACTCGGGGCAGGGAAACACCATATATTTT
TRBJ1-1 | NA | TRBV27 | once | CASSLGGGPEAFF | TGTGCCAGCAGCTTGGGGGGGGGCCCTGAAGCTTTCTTT
TRBJ1-3 | NA | TRBV6-5 | NA | CASSYEGNTIYF | TGTGCCAGCAGTTACGAGGGGAACACCATATATTTT
TRBJ1-5 | NA | TRBV5-6 | NA | CASSLFGQPQHF | TGTGCCAGCAGCTTGTTTGGTCAGCCCCAGCATTTT
TRBJ2-7 | NA | TRBV10-3 | NA | CAISESEEQYF | TGTGCCATCAGTGAATCGGAGGAGCAGTACTTC
TRBJ2-2 | NA | TRBV7-3 | NA | CASSLSGAGVNTGELFF | TGTGCCAGCAGCTTGTCGGGGGCAGGGGTGAACACCGGGGAGCTGTTTTTT
TRBJ2-3 | TRBD2 | TRBV19 | NA | CASSMGSGGPMDTQYF | TGTGCCAGTAGTATGGGTAGCGGGGGGCCAATGGATACGCAGTATTTT